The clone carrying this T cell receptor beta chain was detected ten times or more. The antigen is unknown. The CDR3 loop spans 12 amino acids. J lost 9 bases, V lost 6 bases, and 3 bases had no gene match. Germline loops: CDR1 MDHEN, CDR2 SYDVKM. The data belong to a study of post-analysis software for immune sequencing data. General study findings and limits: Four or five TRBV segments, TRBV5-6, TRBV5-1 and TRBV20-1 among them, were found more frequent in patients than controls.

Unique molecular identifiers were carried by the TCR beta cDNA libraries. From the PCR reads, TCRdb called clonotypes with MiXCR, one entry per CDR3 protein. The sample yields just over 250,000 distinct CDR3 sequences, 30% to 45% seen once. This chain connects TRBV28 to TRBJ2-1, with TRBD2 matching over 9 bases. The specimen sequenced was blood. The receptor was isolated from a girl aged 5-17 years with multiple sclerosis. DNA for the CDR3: TGTGCCAGCAGCTTAGCGGGGGCTGAGCAGTTCTTC. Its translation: CASSLAGAEQFF.